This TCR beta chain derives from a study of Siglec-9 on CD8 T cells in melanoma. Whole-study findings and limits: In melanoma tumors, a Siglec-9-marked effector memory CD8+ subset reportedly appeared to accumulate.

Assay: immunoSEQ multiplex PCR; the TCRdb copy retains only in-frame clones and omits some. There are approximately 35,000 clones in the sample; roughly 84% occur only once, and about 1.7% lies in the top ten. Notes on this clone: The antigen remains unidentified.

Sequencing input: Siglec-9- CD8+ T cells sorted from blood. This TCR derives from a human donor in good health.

The CDR3 loop reads CASSGGRETDTQYF. CDR3 sequence (DNA): TGTGCCAGCAGTGGAGGGCGGGAGACAGATACGCAGTATTTT. The V and J genes are TRBV6-1 and TRBJ2-3, with 7 bases lining up with TRBD2. This CDR3 spans 14 amino acids. Germline lookup yields CDR1 MNHNS and CDR2 SASEGT. V shed 4 bases and J 3 bases; nucleotides not matched to a gene: 4.